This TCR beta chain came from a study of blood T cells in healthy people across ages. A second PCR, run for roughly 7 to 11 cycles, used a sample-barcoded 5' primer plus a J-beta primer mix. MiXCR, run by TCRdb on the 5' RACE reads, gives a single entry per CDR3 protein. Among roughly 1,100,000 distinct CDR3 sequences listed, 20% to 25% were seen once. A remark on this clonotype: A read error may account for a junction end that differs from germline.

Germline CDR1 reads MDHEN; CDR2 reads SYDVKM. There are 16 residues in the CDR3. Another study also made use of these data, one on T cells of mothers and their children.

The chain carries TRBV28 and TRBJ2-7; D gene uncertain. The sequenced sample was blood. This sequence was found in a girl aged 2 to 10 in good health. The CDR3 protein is CARSSPGELIAYEQYF. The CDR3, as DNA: TGTGCCCGCAGTTCTCCAGGCGAGCTAATCGCCTACGAGCAGTACTTC.